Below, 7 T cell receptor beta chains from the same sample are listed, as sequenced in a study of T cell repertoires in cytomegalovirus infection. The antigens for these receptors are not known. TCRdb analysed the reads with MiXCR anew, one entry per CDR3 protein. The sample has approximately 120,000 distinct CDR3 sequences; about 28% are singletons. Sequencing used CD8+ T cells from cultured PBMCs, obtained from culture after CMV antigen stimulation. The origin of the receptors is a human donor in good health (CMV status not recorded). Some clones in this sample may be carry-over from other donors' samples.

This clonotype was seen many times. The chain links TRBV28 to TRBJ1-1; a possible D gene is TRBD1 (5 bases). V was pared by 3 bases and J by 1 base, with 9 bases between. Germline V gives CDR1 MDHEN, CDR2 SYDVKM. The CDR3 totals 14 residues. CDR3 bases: TGTGCCAGCAGTTTCTGGGGGGAGAACACTGAAGCTTTCTTT. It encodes CASSFWGENTEAFF.

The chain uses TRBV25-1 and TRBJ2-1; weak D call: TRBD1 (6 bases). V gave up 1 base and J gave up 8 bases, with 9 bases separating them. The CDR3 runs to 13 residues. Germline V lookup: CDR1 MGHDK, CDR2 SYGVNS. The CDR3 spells CASSESGGDEQFF. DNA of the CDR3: TGTGCCAGCAGTGAATCTGGGGGCGATGAGCAGTTCTTC.

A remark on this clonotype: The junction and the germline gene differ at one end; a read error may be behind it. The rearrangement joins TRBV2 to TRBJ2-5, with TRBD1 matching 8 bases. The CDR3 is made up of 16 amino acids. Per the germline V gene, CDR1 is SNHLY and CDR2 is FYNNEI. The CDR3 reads CATSVGQGSFLETQYF. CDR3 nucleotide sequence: TGTGCCACCAGTGTCGGACAGGGTAGTTTCTTGGAGACCCAGTACTTC.

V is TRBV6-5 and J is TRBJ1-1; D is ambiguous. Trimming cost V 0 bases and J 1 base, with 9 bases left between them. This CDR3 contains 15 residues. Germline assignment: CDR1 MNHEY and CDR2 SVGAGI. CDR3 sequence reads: CASSYSSGANTEAFF. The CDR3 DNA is TGTGCCAGCAGTTACTCGAGCGGAGCGAACACTGAAGCTTTCTTT.

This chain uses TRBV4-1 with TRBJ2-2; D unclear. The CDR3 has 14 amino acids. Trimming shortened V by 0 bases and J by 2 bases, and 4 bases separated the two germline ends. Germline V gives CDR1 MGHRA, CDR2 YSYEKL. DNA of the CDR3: TGCGCCAGCAGCCAAGAATCCAACACCGGGGAGCTGTTTTTT. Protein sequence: CASSQESNTGELFF.

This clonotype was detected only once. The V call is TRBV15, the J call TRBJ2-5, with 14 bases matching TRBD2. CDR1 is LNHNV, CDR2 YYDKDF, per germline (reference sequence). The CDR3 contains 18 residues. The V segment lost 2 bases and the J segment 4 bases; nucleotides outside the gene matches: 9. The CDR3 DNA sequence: TGTGCCACCAGCAGACAGACTAGCGGGGGGGCCTCAGGAGAGACCCAGTACTTC. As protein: CATSRQTSGGASGETQYF.

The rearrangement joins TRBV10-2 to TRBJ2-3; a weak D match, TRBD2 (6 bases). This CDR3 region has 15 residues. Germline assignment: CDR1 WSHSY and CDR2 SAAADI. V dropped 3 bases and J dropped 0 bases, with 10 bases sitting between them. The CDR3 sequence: CASSDGGASTDTQYF. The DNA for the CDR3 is TGCGCCAGCAGTGACGGAGGGGCTAGCACAGATACGCAGTATTTT.